The 2 T cell receptor beta chains below all came from one sample that was sequenced in a study of blood T cell repertoires in COVID-19 (dated by TCRdb to the early 2020s). The library was made by the immunoSEQ multiplex PCR assay. The table was pulled from immuneACCESS by TCRdb, which kept in-frame rearrangements only. Such tables lose some clones; where checked, under half of the loss comes from unresolved V genes, and the rest has no known cause. For this sample there are roughly 150,000 clones; roughly four fifths appear just once. The ten largest clones take up around 15% of the sample. The sequencing input was peripheral blood. All receptors come from a human donor with acute or convalescent COVID-19. The donor label of this sample is uncertain.

This clone has more than one count but fewer than ten. The chain combines TRBV6-5 with TRBJ1-1, with D perhaps matching TRBD1 (6 bases). Trimming shortened V by 2 bases and J by 1 base, and 8 bases separated the two germline ends. In germline, CDR1 is MNHEY, CDR2 SVGAGI. CDR3 size: 14 residues. Here the CDR3 DNA reads TGTGCCAGCAGTTACGGGGGCCGGAACACTGAAGCTTTCTTT. Translation: CASSYGGRNTEAFF.

V gene TRBV3-1 (or the pseudogene TRBV3-2) combines with J gene TRBJ1-2; 8 bases are a match to TRBD1. This CDR3 spans 14 amino acids. Germline values: CDR1 LGHDT, CDR2 YNNKEL (reference sequence). Trimming removed 4 bases from V and 3 bases from J; junction bases left unmatched: 4. The CDR3 region has the DNA TGTGCCAGCAGCCCCGCGGACAGGGACTATGGCTACACCTTC. As protein: CASSPADRDYGYTF.